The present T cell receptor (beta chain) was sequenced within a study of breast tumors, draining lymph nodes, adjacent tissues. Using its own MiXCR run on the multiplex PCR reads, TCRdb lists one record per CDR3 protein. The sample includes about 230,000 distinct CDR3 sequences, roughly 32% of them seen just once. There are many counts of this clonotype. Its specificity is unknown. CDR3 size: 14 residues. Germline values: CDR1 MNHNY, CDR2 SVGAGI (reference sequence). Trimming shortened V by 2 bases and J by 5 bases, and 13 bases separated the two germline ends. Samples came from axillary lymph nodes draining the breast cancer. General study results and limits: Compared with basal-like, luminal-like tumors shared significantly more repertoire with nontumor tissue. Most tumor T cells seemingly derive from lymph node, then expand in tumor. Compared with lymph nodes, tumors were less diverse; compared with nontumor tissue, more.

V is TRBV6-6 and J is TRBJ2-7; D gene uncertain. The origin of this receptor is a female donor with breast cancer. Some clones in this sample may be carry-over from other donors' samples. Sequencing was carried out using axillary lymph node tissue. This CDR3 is CASSYPHDTDEQYF. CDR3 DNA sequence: TGTGCCAGCAGTTACCCACACGACACGGACGAGCAGTACTTC.